This TCR beta chain was obtained from a study of identical twins. TCRdb ran MiXCR on the 5' RACE reads and lists one entry per CDR3 protein. The data hold roughly 570,000 distinct CDR3 sequences, with just under 10% observed a single time. The V and J ends lost 2 bases and 10 bases respectively, with 12 bases between them. The germline gives CDR1 LGHDT, CDR2 YNNKEL (reference sequence). The CDR3 has 13 amino acids. The sample holds many counts of this clonotype. Antigen: not known. The study, taken as a whole, reports: Invariant populations such as MAIT and iNKT cells could partly muddle zero-insertion analyses.

These data were also reused for a study on yellow fever vaccine responses in identical twins.

The chain recombines TRBV3-1 with TRBJ2-1, with D unclear. Sequencing was performed on PBMCs. The origin of this receptor is a woman younger than 30 in good health. This chain's CDR3 is CASSQSRSGEQFF. CDR3 sequence (DNA): TGTGCCAGCAGCCAAAGTAGATCAGGCGAGCAGTTCTTC.